The 15 T cell receptor beta chains below all came from one sample that was sequenced in a study of cytomegalovirus exposure and HLA in healthy donors (dated by TCRdb to between 2016 and 2019). The library was obtained by the immunoSEQ multiplex PCR assay. The clones in this table, taken by TCRdb from immuneACCESS, are in-frame only. Not every clone is retained; where verified, under half of the shortfall comes from an unresolved V gene, and the cause of the rest is unknown. Counted in this sample were more than 50,000 clones; about 95% of them appeared once. Under 2.5% of the sample belongs to the ten largest clones. Sequencing was performed on PBMCs. These receptors all stem from a man younger than 30 in good health and CMV-seronegative.

This clone was observed once. The chain carries TRBV29-1 and TRBJ2-5; maybe TRBD1 (7 bases). V shed 7 bases and J shed 4 bases, with 22 bases lying between them. Looked up from germline, CDR1 is SQVTM and CDR2 is ANQGSEA. The length of the CDR3 is 15 residues. This chain's CDR3 is CSGPPDREVGETQYF. CDR3 DNA: TGCAGCGGCCCACCCGACAGGGAGGTGGGAGAGACCCAGTACTTC.

The chain joins TRBV7-8 to TRBJ2-5; D gene uncertain. This CDR3 region has 12 residues. Germline V gives CDR1 SGHVS, CDR2 FQNEAQ. Trimming removed 5 bases at V and 5 bases at J, with 9 bases between. The CDR3 loop reads CASSRFSETQYF. In DNA form, the CDR3 reads TGTGCCAGCAGCCGTTTTAGCGAGACCCAGTACTTC.

This clone has only one observation. The chain recombines TRBV6-1 with TRBJ2-2, with TRBD2 matching 8 bases. This CDR3 has 14 residues. CDR1 and CDR2 (germline): MNHNS, SASEGT. The V and J ends lost 3 bases and 5 bases, in that order; junction bases with no gene match: 2. The CDR3 reads CASSDAGGTGELFF. CDR3 coding DNA: TGTGCCAGCAGTGACGCGGGGGGAACCGGGGAGCTGTTTTTT.

The rearrangement uses TRBV19 and TRBJ2-7; TRBD1 matches 7 bases. The length of the CDR3 is 13 residues. In germline, CDR1 is LNHDA, CDR2 SQIVND (reference sequence). Germline trimming cut 6 bases from V and 4 bases from J; bases unmatched to any gene: 6. The CDR3 coding sequence is TGTGCCAGTAGGGCTGCAGGGGGATACGAGCAGTACTTC. Its translation is CASRAAGGYEQYF.

The V call is TRBV11-3, the J call TRBJ2-1; D remains unclear. This CDR3 comprises 12 residues. The germline CDR1 and CDR2 sequences are SGHNT and YENEEA. V shed 8 bases and J shed 8 bases, with 13 bases lying between them. In nucleotides, the CDR3 is TGTGCCAGCGAGTCTATAGCCTATGAGCAGTTCTTC. Amino acid sequence: CASESIAYEQFF.

This chain connects TRBV6-6 to TRBJ2-2; D is unclear. Per the germline V gene, CDR1 is MNHNY and CDR2 is SVGAGI (reference sequence). This CDR3 is 15 amino acids long. Trimming stripped 8 bases from V and 3 bases from J, with 16 bases between. CDR3 DNA: TGTGCCAGCTCTCCCATGGGCTCTCACACCGGGGAGCTGTTTTTT. Translation gives CASSPMGSHTGELFF.

V and J are TRBV5-1 and TRBJ2-7, with TRBD2 matching 11 bases. The CDR3 totals 15 residues. Germline V gene lookup returns CDR1 SGHRS and CDR2 YFSETQ. After removal of 4 bases from V and 6 bases from J, the junction contained 9 bases not matched to a gene. CDR3 DNA: TGCGCCAGCAGCGTTCTTAGCGGGAGGGCCGGCGAGCAGTACTTC. Protein sequence: CASSVLSGRAGEQYF.

In DNA form, the CDR3 reads TGCGCCAGCAGCTTGTCGGGGCGTGGACTATACGGCGGGGGTGAGCAGTTCTTC. Translation: CASSLSGRGLYGGGEQFF. This rearrangement joins TRBV5-1 to TRBJ2-1; 7 bases match TRBD2. The V and J ends lost 1 base and 9 bases, in that order; junction bases with no gene match: 19. The germline V gene has CDR1 SGHRS and CDR2 YFSETQ. CDR3 size: 18 residues.

The rearrangement joins TRBV28 to TRBJ1-1, with D maybe TRBD1 (6 bases). V lost 9 bases and J 1 base, leaving 15 bases between the germline ends. CDR1 is MDHEN and CDR2 is SYDVKM in the germline V gene. The length of the CDR3 is 14 residues. CDR3 sequence reads: CASFPGQTNTEAFF. CDR3 nucleotides: TGTGCCAGTTTCCCGGGACAAACGAACACTGAAGCTTTCTTT.

The J gene is TRBJ2-7, the V gene TRBV11-2, with 9 bases that match TRBD1. The CDR3 contains 16 residues. The J segment lost 7 bases and the V segment lost 4 bases, leaving 14 bases of the junction unmatched. Germline CDR1 SGHAT, CDR2 FQNNGV. CDR3 coding DNA: TGTGCCAGCAGCTCCCCCACAGGGGGCTTGTCAGGGGAGCAGTACTTC. Protein sequence: CASSSPTGGLSGEQYF. Filled out from reference TRBV11-2 and TRBJ2-7, the complete variable domain reads EAGVAQSPRYKIIEKRQSVAFWCNPISGHATLYWYQQILGQGPKLLIQFQNNGVVDDSQLPKDRFSAERLKGVDSTLKIQPAKLEDSAVYLCASSSPTGGLSGEQYFGPGTRLTVT.

The chain uses TRBV27 and TRBJ2-1; D is perhaps TRBD1 (5 bases). The CDR3 length is 15 residues. Germline CDR1 MNHEY, CDR2 SMNVEV (reference sequence). The germline V and J ends were trimmed by 8 bases and 4 bases, with 18 bases remaining between them. For the CDR3, the DNA is TGTGCCAGCGGCCCTGGCAGGGCAGGATACAATGAGCAGTTCTTC. Its protein product is CASGPGRAGYNEQFF.

The V call is TRBV6-7, the J call TRBJ1-5; a weak D match, TRBD1 (6 bases). TRBV6-7 is an ORF for which the function is uncertain. The CDR3 is 17 amino acids. The V end lost 2 bases, the J end lost 1 base, and 15 bases lay between the germline ends. The CDR3 spells CASSYRGGGTSNQPQHF. As DNA, the CDR3 is TGTGCCAGCAGTTACCGCGGGGGCGGGACGAGCAATCAGCCCCAGCATTTT.

This sequence joins TRBV2 and TRBJ1-5; D perhaps matches TRBD1 (5 bases). The V and J ends lost 7 bases and 4 bases respectively, with 11 bases between them. The germline V gene encodes CDR1 SNHLY and CDR2 FYNNEI. There are 13 residues in the CDR3. CDR3 DNA: TGTGCCAGCAAGGGACTGCTGAATCAGCCCCAGCATTTT. Residues: CASKGLLNQPQHF.

This rearrangement joins TRBV6-5 to TRBJ1-5; D gene uncertain. Germline V gene sequence: CDR1 MNHEY, CDR2 SVGAGI. CDR3 size: 14 residues. Trimming pared 6 bases from V and 0 bases from J, leaving 9 bases between. The CDR3 coding sequence is TGTGCCAGCAGGGCCACGTATAGCAATCAGCCCCAGCATTTT. This translates into CASRATYSNQPQHF.

The gene calls are TRBV19 and TRBJ1-5; 7 bases agree with TRBD1. The V and J ends lost 5 bases and 5 bases, in that order; junction bases with no gene match: 3. This CDR3 comprises 13 residues. Germline CDR1 LNHDA, CDR2 SQIVND (reference sequence). CDR3 nucleotide sequence: TGTGCCAGTAGTTACGACAGGGATCAGCCCCAGCATTTT. This gives the protein CASSYDRDQPQHF.